The next 18 T cell receptor beta chains were all read from a single sample in a study of shared clonotypes between healthy human individuals. Assay: immunoSEQ multiplex PCR; the TCRdb copy retains only in-frame clones and omits some. The sample holds some 2,500,000 clones; approximately 90% are singletons and the top ten take around 0.4%. Material: naive CD4+ T cells from PBMCs. Specified subset: CD45RA+ positively selected. Every receptor here comes from a man younger than 35 in good health. Some clones in this sample may be carry-over from other donors' samples.

This clone was seen just once. V is TRBV2 and J is TRBJ2-1, with 9 bases lining up with TRBD2. CDR3 length: 14 residues. Looked up from germline, CDR1 is SNHLY and CDR2 is FYNNEI. V gave up 6 bases and J gave up 9 bases; unmatched junction bases: 9. CDR3 in DNA: TGTGCCAGCAGGTCCAGCGGGAGGCACAGTGAGCAGTTCTTC. Amino acids: CASRSSGRHSEQFF.

This clone was seen only once. The V call is TRBV6-1, the J call TRBJ2-3; D remains unclear. The CDR3 length is 15 residues. The germline gives CDR1 MNHNS, CDR2 SASEGT. Trimming removed 5 bases from V and 1 base from J, with 13 bases in between. The CDR3 here is CASSPTPTRTDTQYF. The CDR3 coding sequence is TGTGCCAGCAGTCCCACCCCAACCCGCACAGATACGCAGTATTTT.

The table lists this clone with a count of one. CDR3 loop: CASRLTGDRYGYTF. In nucleotides, the CDR3 is TGCGCCAGCAGACTGACAGGCGACCGCTATGGCTACACCTTC. The chain uses TRBV5-1 and TRBJ1-2; the D gene is possibly TRBD1 (6 bases). There are 14 residues in the CDR3. The germline V and J ends were trimmed by 5 bases and 4 bases, with 15 bases remaining between them. The V gene's germline CDR1 is SGHRS and CDR2 YFSETQ.

This clone was observed a single time. The chain employs TRBV7-9 and TRBJ2-3; maybe TRBD2 (7 bases). Germline CDR1 and CDR2: SEHNR and FQNEAQ (reference sequence). Trimming took 5 bases from V and 7 from J, leaving 19 bases between them. The CDR3 has 15 residues. CDR3 nucleotide sequence: TGTGCCAGCAGCGCCCGGGGGGCGGAGAGGAATACGCAGTATTTT. Translation gives CASSARGAERNTQYF.

The chain uses TRBV6-5 and TRBJ1-6; D possibly corresponds to TRBD1 (5 bases). Germline V gives CDR1 MNHEY, CDR2 SVGAGI. The CDR3 extends over 14 amino acids. V was shortened by 6 bases and J by 4 bases, with 10 bases between the two germline ends. The CDR3 DNA follows: TGTGCCAGCAGCCAGGGCACGTATAATTCACCCCTCCACTTT. This sequence encodes CASSQGTYNSPLHF.

This chain joins TRBV5-1 and TRBJ2-1; the D is unclear. V lost 7 bases and J 10 bases, leaving 21 bases between the germline ends. The germline CDR1 and CDR2 sequences are SGHRS and YFSETQ. This CDR3 comprises 14 residues. Here the CDR3 reads CASGREGLPEEQFF. CDR3 sequence (DNA): TGCGCCAGCGGACGTGAAGGGCTTCCGGAGGAGCAGTTCTTC.

The chain joins TRBV5-3 to TRBJ2-5, with 11 bases fitting TRBD2. TRBV5-3 is an open reading frame whose function is uncertain. The length of the CDR3 is 18 residues. V lost 4 bases to trimming and J lost 9 bases; unmatched junction nucleotides: 20. CDR3 in amino acids: CARSPTSGIGRAKGAQYF. The CDR3 DNA follows: TGTGCCAGAAGCCCGACTAGCGGGATAGGGCGGGCCAAGGGGGCCCAGTACTTC.

The chain carries TRBV5-1 and TRBJ2-5; either TRBD1 or TRBD2 may supply D (6 bases each). CDR1 is SGHRS and CDR2 is YFSETQ in the germline V gene. This CDR3 is built from 16 residues. V was shortened by 0 bases and J by 4 bases, with 16 bases between the two germline ends. DNA of the CDR3: TGCGCCAGCAGCTTGGAAGGGGGGATTATTGGAGAGACCCAGTACTTC. Translating gives CASSLEGGIIGETQYF.

The rearrangement uses TRBV19 and TRBJ1-5; the D gene is possibly TRBD1 (5 bases). This CDR3 is built from 15 residues. V was pared by 3 bases and J by 4 bases, with 13 bases between. The germline V gene has CDR1 LNHDA and CDR2 SQIVND (reference sequence). CDR3 nucleotide sequence: TGTGCCAGTAGTATCTTTGGGACTCGGAATCAGCCCCAGCATTTT. As protein: CASSIFGTRNQPQHF.

This sequence joins TRBV14 and TRBJ2-7; D not resolved. Germline V gene lookup returns CDR1 SGHDN and CDR2 FVKESK. V was cut by 1 base and J by 7 bases, with 5 bases left in between. This CDR3 is 11 amino acids long. The CDR3 reads CASSQGPEQYF. The CDR3 bases are TGTGCCAGCAGCCAAGGGCCGGAGCAGTACTTC.

The chain uses TRBV25-1 and TRBJ1-2; 7 bases are a match to TRBD1. Germline V gene data show CDR1 as MGHDK and CDR2 as SYGVNS. This CDR3 is built from 15 residues. Losses at the gene ends were 5 bases for V and 4 bases for J; bases not matched to a gene: 10. The CDR3 DNA follows: TGTGCCAGCAGTCCGGGGGGCAGGGGGACCTATGGCTACACCTTC. It encodes CASSPGGRGTYGYTF.

This rearrangement joins TRBV4-1 to TRBJ2-1; D may be TRBD2 (6 bases). V lost 4 bases to trimming and J lost 5 bases, with 27 bases between them. Looked up from germline, CDR1 is MGHRA and CDR2 is YSYEKL. The CDR3 length is 19 residues. CDR3 residues: CASSRVSSPGTPFNNEQFF. CDR3 nucleotides: TGCGCCAGCAGCCGCGTCTCAAGCCCGGGGACTCCGTTTAACAATGAGCAGTTCTTC.

The chain joins TRBV5-4 to TRBJ2-5; either TRBD1 or TRBD2 may supply D (8 bases each). This CDR3 has 15 residues. With 3 bases removed from V and 3 bases from J, the gap between germline ends came to 15 bases. In germline, CDR1 is SGHNT, CDR2 YYREEE (reference sequence). CDR3 sequence reads: CASSSGGTGEETQYF. Written as DNA, the CDR3 is TGTGCCAGCAGCTCGGGGGGGACAGGAGAAGAGACCCAGTACTTC.

The CDR3 region has the DNA TGTGCCAGCAGCCCCCGGGGGCAGGGGGCGAACGAGCAGTACTTC. Amino acids: CASSPRGQGANEQYF. The J gene is TRBJ2-7, the V gene TRBV7-9, with 8 bases aligning to TRBD1. The ends lost 5 bases at V and 5 bases at J; junction bases unmatched: 11. The CDR3 is 15 residues long. Germline CDR1 is SEHNR and CDR2 is FQNEAQ (reference sequence).

The table lists this clone with a few counts. The same CDR3 also results from other DNA sequences found in this sample. The CDR3 sequence: CAWSGEETQYF. The CDR3 region has the DNA TGTGCCTGGAGTGGCGAGGAGACCCAGTACTTC. The genes are TRBV30 and TRBJ2-5; no clear D gene. V was trimmed by 1 base and J by 5 bases, leaving 5 bases between them. The CDR3 has 11 residues. Germline CDR1 and CDR2: GTSNPN and SVGIG (reference sequence).

The chain links TRBV4-2 to TRBJ2-7; D tentatively reads TRBD1 or TRBD2 (6 bases each). The length of the CDR3 is 14 residues. Germline CDR1 LGHNA, CDR2 YNFKEQ. The ends were cut back, 4 bases at V and 6 bases at J, with 16 bases in the middle. The CDR3 region is CASSPDSGAGEQYF. The CDR3 region has the DNA TGTGCCAGCAGCCCAGACTCGGGGGCGGGCGAGCAGTACTTC.

The chain uses TRBV9 and TRBJ2-1; D is unresolved. This CDR3 has 14 amino acids. The V end lost 2 bases, the J end lost 6 bases, and 12 bases lay between the germline ends. CDR1 and CDR2 from the germline V gene are SGDLS and YYNGEE. CDR3 amino acids: CASSVDYLLNEQFF. The CDR3 bases are TGTGCCAGCAGCGTGGATTACTTACTCAATGAGCAGTTCTTC.

About this clone itself: Germline and junction disagree at one end, which may indicate a read error. V and J are TRBV29-1 and TRBJ2-1, with 13 nucleotides matching TRBD2. Germline V lookup: CDR1 SQVTM, CDR2 ANQGSEA. This CDR3 region has 12 residues. The CDR3 spells CSVDGILAGGLF. The CDR3 coding sequence is TGCAGCGTTGACGGAATACTAGCGGGAGGGCTCTTC.